This TCR beta chain was sequenced in a study of blood T cell repertoires in COVID-19. About the research overall: The analysed material was cDNA or gDNA that came from T cells, B-cell-depleted T cells, or PBMCs.

The sample holds a few counts of this clone. Trimming took 6 bases from V and 9 from J, leaving 15 bases between them. The length of the CDR3 is 12 residues. Germline values: CDR1 MNHEY, CDR2 SVGAGI. Per the study methods: Quantification of nucleated cells was approximated via reference gene primer amplification. Method: immunoSEQ multiplex PCR; TCRdb's copy keeps in-frame clones and lacks some. Clonal size and the V and J genes are those of that table, whereas D and trimming came from the DNA. The profile covers some 77,000 clones, with roughly 76% appearing a single time and more than 20% taken by the ten largest.

The chain joins TRBV6-5 to TRBJ2-7, with D possibly matching TRBD1 (6 bases). Input material: peripheral blood. This clonotype originated in a woman between 65 and 79 years old with acute or convalescent COVID-19. CDR3 amino acids: CASRGAYPVQYF. The CDR3 DNA follows: TGTGCCAGCAGGGGGGCCTATCCCGTGCAGTACTTC.